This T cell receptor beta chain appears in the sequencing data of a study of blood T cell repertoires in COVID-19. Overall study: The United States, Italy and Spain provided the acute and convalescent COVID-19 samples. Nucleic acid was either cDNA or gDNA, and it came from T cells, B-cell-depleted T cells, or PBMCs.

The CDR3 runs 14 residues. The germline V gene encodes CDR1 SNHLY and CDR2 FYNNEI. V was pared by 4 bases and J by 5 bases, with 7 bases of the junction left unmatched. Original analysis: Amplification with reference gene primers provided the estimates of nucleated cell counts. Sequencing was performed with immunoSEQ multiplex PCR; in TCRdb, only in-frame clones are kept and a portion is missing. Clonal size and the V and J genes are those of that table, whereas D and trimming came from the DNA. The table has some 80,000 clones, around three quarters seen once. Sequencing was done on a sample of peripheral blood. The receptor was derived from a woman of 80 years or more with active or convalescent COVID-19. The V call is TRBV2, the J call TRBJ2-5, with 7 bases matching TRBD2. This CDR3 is CASSGEGKKETQYF. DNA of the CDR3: TGTGCCAGCAGTGGGGAGGGGAAGAAGGAGACCCAGTACTTC.